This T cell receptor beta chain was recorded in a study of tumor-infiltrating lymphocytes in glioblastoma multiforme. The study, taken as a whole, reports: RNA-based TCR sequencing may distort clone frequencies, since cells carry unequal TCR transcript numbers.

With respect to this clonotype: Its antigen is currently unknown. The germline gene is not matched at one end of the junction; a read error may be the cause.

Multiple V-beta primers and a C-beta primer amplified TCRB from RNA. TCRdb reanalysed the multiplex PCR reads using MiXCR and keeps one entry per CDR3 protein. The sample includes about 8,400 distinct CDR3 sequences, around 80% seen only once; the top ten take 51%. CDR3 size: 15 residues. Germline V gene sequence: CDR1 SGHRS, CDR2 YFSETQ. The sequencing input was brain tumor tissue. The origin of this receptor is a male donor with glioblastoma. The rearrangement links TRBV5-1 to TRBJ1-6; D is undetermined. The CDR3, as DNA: TGCGCCAGCAGCATGGACGGCCGGAATAATCCACCCCTCCACTTT. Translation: CASSMDGRNNPPLHF.